Given below is one T cell receptor (beta chain) in context. Its target is unknown. This CDR3 region has 13 residues. Germline assignment: CDR1 SGDLS and CDR2 YYNGEE. V lost 0 bases and J lost 4, with 4 bases in between. A single record per CDR3 protein comes from TCRdb applying MiXCR to the reads. In the table there are about 62,000 distinct CDR3 sequences, roughly 60% of which are singletons. These data are taken from a study of type 1 regulatory T cells. V is TRBV9 and J is TRBJ2-2; unclear D gene. Sequenced: cultured non-Tr1 T cells, either the whole culture or a sorted T cell fraction (not recorded which). The TCR originated in a human donor in good health. The CDR3 sequence: CASSVDGTGELFF. CDR3 sequence (DNA): TGTGCCAGCAGCGTAGATGGCACCGGGGAGCTGTTTTTT.